Presented here are 32 T cell receptor beta chains from one specimen sequenced in a study of blood T cell repertoires in COVID-19. Produced via immunoSEQ multiplex PCR; TCRdb's table is partial and in-frame only. Of 330,000 or so clones in the sample, over 70% were seen once. The sequenced sample consisted of PBMCs or T cells enriched from blood (not recorded which). Source of these receptors: a man under 40 who had recovered from COVID-19.

The rearrangement joins TRBV29-1 to TRBJ1-3; no definite D call. The CDR3 is 16 amino acids. CDR1 is SQVTM, CDR2 ANQGSEA, per germline. V dropped 0 bases and J dropped 0 bases, with 12 bases sitting between them. CDR3 amino acids: CSVEDRNPLSGNTIYF. The CDR3 nucleotides are TGCAGCGTTGAAGACAGAAACCCCCTCTCTGGAAACACCATATATTTT.

Only one count was recorded for this clone. The chain carries TRBV11-2 and TRBJ1-6; TRBD1 might be the D (5 bases). The germline V gene encodes CDR1 SGHAT and CDR2 FQNNGV. V lost 5 bases, J lost 2 bases, and 16 bases lay in between. The CDR3 spans 17 residues. The chain's CDR3 is CASSPGGANPYNSPLHF. The CDR3 nucleotides read TGTGCCAGCAGCCCAGGAGGGGCGAATCCCTATAATTCACCCCTCCACTTT.

This sequence joins TRBV7-9 and TRBJ1-6, with unresolved D. Trimming shortened V by 5 bases and J by 10 bases, and 15 bases separated the two germline ends. The length of the CDR3 is 14 residues. The V gene's germline CDR1 is SEHNR and CDR2 FQNEAQ (reference sequence). The CDR3 DNA sequence: TGTGCCAGCAGCCCCGTTGACGGGAGCTCACCCCTCCACTTT. Translating gives CASSPVDGSSPLHF.

The gene calls are TRBV18 and TRBJ1-5, with D possibly TRBD1 on 5 matching bases. Per germline, CDR1 KGHSH and CDR2 LQKENI. This CDR3 contains 13 residues. The CDR3 bases are TGTGCAGCCTCCCTCGGGGGAGGTCAGCCCCAGCATTTT. The encoded protein is CAASLGGGQPQHF.

The rearrangement links TRBV14 to TRBJ1-3; tentatively, D is TRBD1 (5 bases). This CDR3 has 15 residues. CDR1 is SGHDN, CDR2 FVKESK, per germline. Trimming pared 8 bases from V and 2 bases from J, leaving 16 bases between. As DNA, the CDR3 is TGTGCCAGCTCATACGGGGGGTTCGCTGGAAACACCATATATTTT. It specifies CASSYGGFAGNTIYF. The full variable domain, with the rest looked up from reference TRBV14 and TRBJ1-3, is EAGVTQFPSHSVIEKGQTVTLRCDPISGHDNLYWYRRVMGKEIKFLLHFVKESKQDESGMPNNRFLAERTGGTYSTLKVQPAELEDSGVYFCASSYGGFAGNTIYFGEGSWLTVV.

The gene calls are TRBV16 and TRBJ1-3; D uncertain. Per germline, CDR1 KGHSY and CDR2 FQNENV. This CDR3 contains 16 residues. V lost 1 base, J lost 2 bases, and 12 bases lay in between. For the CDR3, the DNA is TGTGCCAGCAGCCAATTAGTGGAGTTTACTGGAAACACCATATATTTT. Amino acids: CASSQLVEFTGNTIYF.

J is TRBJ1-1 and V is TRBV6-1, with D hard to call. V was clipped by 2 bases and J by 10 bases, with 14 bases between them. The germline V gene encodes CDR1 MNHNS and CDR2 SASEGT. The CDR3 is 13 residues long. The CDR3 here is CASSETEGLPAFF. CDR3 coding DNA: TGTGCCAGCAGTGAAACGGAGGGTTTGCCAGCTTTCTTT.

This rearrangement joins TRBV3-1 (or the pseudogene TRBV3-2) to TRBJ1-4; TRBD1 aligns across 9 bases. The CDR3 loop spans 15 amino acids. CDR1 and CDR2 from the germline V gene are LGHDT and YNNKEL (reference sequence). V lost 4 bases, J lost 10 bases, and 10 bases stayed unmatched. The CDR3 DNA is TGTGCCAGCAGCCTAATACAGGGGGCGCGCGCAAAACTGTTTTTT. Its protein product is CASSLIQGARAKLFF.

This chain uses TRBV19 with TRBJ1-1; a possible D gene is TRBD1 (5 bases). With 4 bases removed from V and 4 bases from J, the gap between germline ends came to 13 bases. This CDR3 contains 14 residues. Germline lookup yields CDR1 LNHDA and CDR2 SQIVND (reference sequence). CDR3 coding DNA: TGTGCCAGTAGTAGGGACTCCTTGGGCACTGAAGCTTTCTTT. Protein: CASSRDSLGTEAFF. Full variable domain (remainder filled in from reference TRBV19 and TRBJ1-1): DGGITQSPKYLFRKEGQNVTLSCEQNLNHDAMYWYRQDPGQGLRLIYYSQIVNDFQKGDIAEGYSVSREKKESFPLTVTSAQKNPTAFYLCASSRDSLGTEAFFGQGTRLTVV.

The rearrangement uses TRBV9 and TRBJ2-5; tentative D call: TRBD1 (5 bases). This CDR3 region has 15 residues. Germline CDR1 reads SGDLS; CDR2 reads YYNGEE. V lost 2 bases and J lost 1, with 12 bases in between. In nucleotides, the CDR3 is TGTGCCAGCAGCGTCCAGGCTGGGGCCCAAGAGACCCAGTACTTC. Its translation: CASSVQAGAQETQYF. The full variable domain, rest sourced from reference TRBV9 and TRBJ2-5, is DSGVTQTPKHLITATGQRVTLRCSPRSGDLSVYWYQQSLDQGLQFLIQYYNGEERAKGNILERFSAQQFPDLHSELNLSSLELGDSALYFCASSVQAGAQETQYFGPGTRLLVL.

The rearrangement links TRBV27 to TRBJ2-1, with 11 bases that match TRBD2. The CDR3 contains 15 residues. V lost 3 bases and J lost 2; bases outside the gene matches: 0. The germline CDR1 and CDR2 sequences are MNHEY and SMNVEV (reference sequence). DNA of the CDR3: TGTGCCAGCAGTTTTAGCGGGGGGGCCTACAATGAGCAGTTCTTC. Translation: CASSFSGGAYNEQFF.

This clone has only a few counts. The genes are TRBV6-5 and TRBJ2-5; maybe TRBD1 (5 bases). Trimming left V 6 bases short and J 4 bases short, with 18 bases between. The CDR3 loop spans 15 amino acids. CDR1 is MNHEY, CDR2 SVGAGI, per germline. CDR3 protein: CASSQAGNFGETQYF. The CDR3 DNA sequence: TGTGCCAGCAGCCAGGCAGGGAATTTCGGAGAGACCCAGTACTTC.

The genes are TRBV5-1 and TRBJ2-5, with TRBD1 identical over 7 bases. V gave up 3 bases and J gave up 1 base; unmatched junction bases: 0. The CDR3 consists of 13 residues. In germline, CDR1 is SGHRS, CDR2 YFSETQ. CDR3 region: CASSWDSQETQYF. The CDR3 DNA is TGCGCCAGCAGCTGGGACAGCCAAGAGACCCAGTACTTC.

V and J are TRBV7-9 and TRBJ2-5, with 7 bases aligning to TRBD2. The J segment lost 5 bases and the V segment lost 5 bases, leaving 11 bases of the junction unmatched. CDR1 SEHNR and CDR2 FQNEAQ come from the germline V gene (reference sequence). This CDR3 has 15 amino acids. The CDR3: CASSRPAGIRETQYF. The CDR3 DNA reads as TGTGCCAGCAGCCGCCCAGCGGGGATTAGGGAGACCCAGTACTTC.

The chain uses TRBV27 and TRBJ2-3, with 9 bases aligning to TRBD2. The V gene's germline CDR1 is MNHEY and CDR2 SMNVEV (reference sequence). The CDR3 is made up of 19 amino acids. Unmatched junction bases numbered 15, after V lost 4 bases and J lost 1 base. The CDR3 DNA reads TGTGCCAGCAGTTCCAGGCGGGGGGGCTTAGTACAAGGCACAGATACGCAGTATTTT. It translates to CASSSRRGGLVQGTDTQYF.

V usage is TRBV19 and J usage is TRBJ1-4, with D possibly TRBD1 on 5 matching bases. V was pared by 7 bases and J by 8 bases, with 14 bases between. The germline CDR1 and CDR2 sequences are LNHDA and SQIVND (reference sequence). The CDR3 contains 13 residues. This CDR3 reads CASTAGYGEKLFF. The DNA for the CDR3 is TGTGCCAGTACCGCAGGGTATGGGGAAAAACTGTTTTTT.

The V call is TRBV7-9, the J call TRBJ2-3; TRBD2 matches 10 bases. Germline CDR1 SEHNR, CDR2 FQNEAQ (reference sequence). Germline trimming cut 5 bases from V and 0 bases from J; bases unmatched to any gene: 14. The length of the CDR3 is 19 residues. The CDR3 region is CASSTGAASGGLSTDTQYF. Here the CDR3 DNA reads TGTGCCAGCAGCACAGGCGCGGCTAGCGGGGGCCTCAGCACAGATACGCAGTATTTT.

The chain couples TRBV7-8 to TRBJ1-5, with D tentatively TRBD1 (5 bases). The CDR3 runs to 13 residues. CDR1 SGHVS and CDR2 FQNEAQ come from the germline V gene. V was shortened by 6 bases and J by 7 bases, with 13 bases between the two germline ends. Here the CDR3 reads CASSIGAGQPQHF. The DNA of the CDR3 is TGTGCCAGCAGTATAGGGGCGGGGCAGCCCCAGCATTTT.

This clone has only one observation. V is TRBV5-1 and J is TRBJ1-6; D unresolved. Germline V gene data show CDR1 as SGHRS and CDR2 as YFSETQ. The length of the CDR3 is 15 residues. Trimming cost V 1 base and J 6 bases, with 11 bases left between them. The CDR3 nucleotides are TGCGCCAGCAGCTTGTACGACACCTCTAATTCACCCCTCCACTTT. Protein product: CASSLYDTSNSPLHF.

The CDR3 nucleotides read TGTGCCAGCAGTGACCCATTTAGGCGGGGGATTGTTACAGATACGCAGTATTTT. It encodes CASSDPFRRGIVTDTQYF. The rearrangement uses TRBV6-1 and TRBJ2-3, with 7 bases identical to TRBD2. Trimming cost V 3 bases and J 3 bases; bases outside gene matches: 15. This CDR3 spans 18 amino acids. CDR1 MNHNS and CDR2 SASEGT come from the germline V gene.

The rearrangement links TRBV6-5 to TRBJ1-1; weak D call: TRBD1 (5 bases). This CDR3 has 14 amino acids. V lost 2 bases to trimming and J lost 5 bases, with 12 bases between them. Per germline, CDR1 MNHEY and CDR2 SVGAGI. The chain's CDR3 is CASSYGAGRTEAFF. CDR3 sequence (DNA): TGTGCCAGCAGTTACGGAGCAGGGCGGACTGAAGCTTTCTTT.

This clone has only a few counts. The chain employs TRBV5-1 and TRBJ1-1; 9 bases match TRBD1. The CDR3 runs 14 residues. Germline lookup yields CDR1 SGHRS and CDR2 YFSETQ. The V and J ends lost 5 bases and 6 bases, in that order; junction bases with no gene match: 8. The CDR3: CASRGGTGLAEAFF. The CDR3, as DNA: TGCGCCAGCAGGGGAGGGACAGGGTTGGCTGAAGCTTTCTTT.

This chain connects TRBV4-1 to TRBJ2-7, with 11 nucleotides matching TRBD2. The CDR3 has 15 residues. Germline assignment: CDR1 MGHRA and CDR2 YSYEKL. V trimming: 2 bases; J trimming: 4 bases; junction bases outside the gene matches: 4. The CDR3 sequence: CASSQSRTSGYEQYF. The CDR3 DNA follows: TGCGCCAGCAGCCAATCCCGGACTAGCGGGTACGAGCAGTACTTC.

The J gene is TRBJ2-3, the V gene TRBV9; D perhaps matches TRBD2 (6 bases). Per the germline V gene, CDR1 is SGDLS and CDR2 is YYNGEE. This CDR3 has 17 residues. V dropped 4 bases and J dropped 1 base, with 19 bases sitting between them. CDR3 DNA sequence: TGTGCCAGCAGCTTTCAAGGGACTCCACCCCGCACAGATACGCAGTATTTT. Translated, it gives CASSFQGTPPRTDTQYF.

The chain recombines TRBV5-6 with TRBJ2-5; D is possibly TRBD2 (6 bases). Trimming pared 3 bases from V and 2 bases from J, leaving 17 bases between. The CDR3 totals 16 residues. Germline V gene data show CDR1 as SGHDT and CDR2 as YYEEEE. The CDR3 spells CASSWDPGSGQETQYF. CDR3 DNA: TGTGCCAGCAGCTGGGATCCGGGGAGCGGGCAAGAGACCCAGTACTTC.

This clone has a single count. The chain combines TRBV12-3 or TRBV12-4 with TRBJ2-3; weak D call: TRBD2 (6 bases). This CDR3 is built from 12 residues. V was cut by 5 bases and J by 6 bases, with 9 bases left in between. The CDR3, as DNA: TGTGCCAGCAGTATCAGCGGGGATACGCAGTATTTT. Translating it yields CASSISGDTQYF.

The rearrangement uses TRBV5-1 and TRBJ1-6, with D maybe TRBD1 (5 bases). Trimming pared 3 bases from V and 9 bases from J, leaving 13 bases between. Germline V lookup: CDR1 SGHRS, CDR2 YFSETQ. The CDR3 loop spans 14 amino acids. The CDR3 spells CASSSTGGPSPLHF. DNA for the CDR3: TGCGCCAGCAGCTCAACAGGCGGACCTTCACCCCTCCACTTT.

The rearrangement uses TRBV12-5 and TRBJ1-2, with TRBD1 identical over 8 bases. The trim removed 0 bases at V and 4 bases at J, leaving 7 bases unmatched. This CDR3 region has 16 residues. CDR1 and CDR2 (germline): LGHNT, FRNRAP. The CDR3 bases are TGTGCTAGTGGTTTGGTCGGCAGGGGGCGCACCTATGGCTACACCTTC. Protein: CASGLVGRGRTYGYTF.

The chain carries TRBV10-3 and TRBJ1-6; perhaps TRBD1 as D (5 bases). Germline V gene lookup returns CDR1 ENHRY and CDR2 SYGVKD. Trimming took 3 bases from V and 10 from J, leaving 13 bases between them. This CDR3 is 14 amino acids long. CDR3 region: CAISDGGWDSPLHF. The CDR3 bases are TGTGCCATCAGTGACGGGGGGTGGGACTCACCCCTCCACTTT.

This clone showed up just a few times. V and J are TRBV6-5 and TRBJ2-1, with D uncertain. The germline V gene encodes CDR1 MNHEY and CDR2 SVGAGI. The CDR3 runs 13 residues. Trimming cost V 2 bases and J 5 bases, with 7 bases left between them. The CDR3 DNA follows: TGTGCCAGCAGTTACACCGACAACAATGAGCAGTTCTTC. Protein product: CASSYTDNNEQFF.

The chain combines TRBV28 with TRBJ1-4; D is unresolved. Germline assignment: CDR1 MDHEN and CDR2 SYDVKM. The CDR3 has 13 amino acids. V was clipped by 2 bases and J by 7 bases, with 8 bases between them. This CDR3 is CASSLLTGEKLFF. CDR3 DNA: TGTGCCAGCAGTTTACTGACGGGTGAAAAACTGTTTTTT. The whole variable domain, remainder taken from reference TRBV28 and TRBJ1-4, is DVKVTQSSRYLVKRTGEKVFLECVQDMDHENMFWYRQDPGLGLRLIYFSYDVKMKEKGDIPEGYSVSREKKERFSLILESASTNQTSMYLCASSLLTGEKLFFGSGTQLSVL.

The genes are TRBV11-2 and TRBJ2-1, with D unresolved. From germline, CDR1 is SGHAT and CDR2 FQNNGV. V was shortened by 4 bases and J by 0 bases, with 10 bases between the two germline ends. This CDR3 comprises 15 residues. DNA of the CDR3: TGTGCCAGCAGCTCAAACCCGAGCTCCTACAATGAGCAGTTCTTC. Protein sequence: CASSSNPSSYNEQFF.